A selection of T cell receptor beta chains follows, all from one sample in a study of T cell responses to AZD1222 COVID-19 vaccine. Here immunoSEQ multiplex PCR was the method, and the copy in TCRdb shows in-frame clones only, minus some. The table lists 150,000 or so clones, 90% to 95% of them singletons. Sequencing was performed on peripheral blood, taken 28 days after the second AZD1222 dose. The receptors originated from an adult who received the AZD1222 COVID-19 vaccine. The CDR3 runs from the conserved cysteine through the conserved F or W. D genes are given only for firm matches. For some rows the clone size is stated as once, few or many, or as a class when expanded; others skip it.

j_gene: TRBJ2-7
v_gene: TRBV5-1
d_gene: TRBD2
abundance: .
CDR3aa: CASSLDWGREVYEQYF
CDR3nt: TGCGCCAGCAGCCTTGATTGGGGGCGGGAGGTTTACGAGCAGTACTTC

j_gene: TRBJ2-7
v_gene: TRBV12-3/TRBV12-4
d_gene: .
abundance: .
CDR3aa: CASSFVSYEQYF
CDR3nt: TGTGCCAGCAGTTTTGTGAGTTACGAGCAGTACTTC

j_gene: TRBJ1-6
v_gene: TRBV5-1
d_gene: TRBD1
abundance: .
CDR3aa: CASSWGTGAYNSPLHF
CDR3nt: TGCGCCAGCAGCTGGGGGACAGGGGCCTATAATTCACCCCTCCACTTT

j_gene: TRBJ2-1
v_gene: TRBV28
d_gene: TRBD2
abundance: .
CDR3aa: CASSLVAGGPDEQFF
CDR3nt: TGTGCCAGCAGTTTAGTAGCGGGAGGGCCGGATGAGCAGTTCTTC

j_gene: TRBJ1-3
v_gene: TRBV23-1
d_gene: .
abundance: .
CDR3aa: CASSQSSDSHTIYF
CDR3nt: TGCGCCAGCAGTCAATCGTCGGATTCACACACCATATATTTT

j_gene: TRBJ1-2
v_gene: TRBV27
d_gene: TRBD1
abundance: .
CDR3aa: CASSSPTGGGGYTF
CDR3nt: TGTGCCAGCAGTTCTCCAACAGGGGGCGGCGGCTACACCTTC

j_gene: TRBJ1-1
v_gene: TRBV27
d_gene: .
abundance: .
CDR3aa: CASSLPGINTEAFF
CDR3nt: TGTGCCAGCAGTTTACCGGGGATTAACACTGAAGCTTTCTTT

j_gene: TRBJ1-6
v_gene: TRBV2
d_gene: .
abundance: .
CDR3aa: CASSGGSSYNSPLHF
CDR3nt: TGTGCCAGCAGCGGGGGAAGCTCCTATAATTCACCCCTCCACTTT

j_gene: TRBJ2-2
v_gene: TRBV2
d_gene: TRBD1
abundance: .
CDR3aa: CASGDRELDGELFF
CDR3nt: TGTGCCAGCGGAGACAGGGAGCTTGACGGGGAGCTGTTTTTT

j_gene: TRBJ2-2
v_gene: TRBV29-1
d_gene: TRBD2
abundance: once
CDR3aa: CSVEDRAGVGTGELFF
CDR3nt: TGCAGCGTTGAAGATCGAGCGGGAGTAGGGACCGGGGAGCTGTTTTTT

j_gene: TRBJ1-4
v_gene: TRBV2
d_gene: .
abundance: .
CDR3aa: CASAGSATNEKLFF
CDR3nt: TGTGCCAGCGCGGGGTCTGCAACTAATGAAAAACTGTTTTTT

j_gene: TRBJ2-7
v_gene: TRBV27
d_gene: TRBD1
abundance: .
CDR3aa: CASSPRTGGYEQYF
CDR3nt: TGTGCCAGCAGTCCCCGGACAGGGGGGTACGAGCAGTACTTC

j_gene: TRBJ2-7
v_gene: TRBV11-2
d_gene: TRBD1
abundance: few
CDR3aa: CASSSIKKTGGIWEQYF
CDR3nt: TGTGCCAGCAGCTCAATAAAAAAGACAGGGGGTATATGGGAGCAGTACTTC

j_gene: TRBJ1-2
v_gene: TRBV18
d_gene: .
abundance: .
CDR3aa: CASSPGWNYGYTF
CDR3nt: TGTGCCAGCTCACCTGGTTGGAACTATGGCTACACCTTC

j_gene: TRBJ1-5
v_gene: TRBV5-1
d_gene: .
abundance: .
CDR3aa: CASSLGDSGVQGNQPQHF
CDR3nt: TGCGCCAGCAGCTTAGGGGACTCGGGAGTTCAGGGGAATCAGCCCCAGCATTTT

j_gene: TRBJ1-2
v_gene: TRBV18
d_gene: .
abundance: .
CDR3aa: CASSFSGLSTYGYTF
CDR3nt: TGTGCCAGCTCCTTCTCGGGACTCTCTACCTATGGCTACACCTTC

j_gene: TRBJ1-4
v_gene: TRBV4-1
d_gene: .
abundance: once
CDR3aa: CASSQDLGREVFF
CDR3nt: TGCGCCAGCAGCCAAGATTTGGGCAGGGAGGTGTTTTTT

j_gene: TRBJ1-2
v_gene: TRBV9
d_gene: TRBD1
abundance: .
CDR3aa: CASSVEGTAGPGRYGYTF
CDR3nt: TGTGCCAGCAGCGTAGAAGGGACAGCGGGCCCGGGTCGCTATGGCTACACCTTC

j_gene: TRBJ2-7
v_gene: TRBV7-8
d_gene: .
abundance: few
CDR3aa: CASSLGGPADFWSEF
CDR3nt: TGTGCCAGCAGCTTAGGAGGCCCGGCTGACTTCTGGTCCGAATTC

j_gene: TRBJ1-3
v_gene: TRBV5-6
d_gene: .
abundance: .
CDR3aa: CASSLEQRNTIYF
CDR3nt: TGTGCCAGCAGCTTGGAGCAGCGAAACACCATATATTTT

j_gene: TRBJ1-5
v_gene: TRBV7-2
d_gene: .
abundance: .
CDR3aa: CASSLRGSDQPQHF
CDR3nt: TGTGCCAGCAGCTTACGCGGCAGCGATCAGCCCCAGCATTTT

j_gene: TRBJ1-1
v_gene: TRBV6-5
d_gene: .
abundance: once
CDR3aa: CASSTRVNTEAFF
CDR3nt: TGTGCCAGCAGTACCCGAGTGAACACTGAAGCTTTCTTT

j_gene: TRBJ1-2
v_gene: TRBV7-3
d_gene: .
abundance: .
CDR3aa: CASSLFGAGYTF
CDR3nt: TGTGCCAGCAGCTTATTCGGGGCTGGCTACACCTTC

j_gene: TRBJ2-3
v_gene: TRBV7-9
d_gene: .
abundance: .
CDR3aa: CASRQENTDTQYF
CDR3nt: TGTGCCAGCAGACAGGAGAACACAGATACGCAGTATTTT

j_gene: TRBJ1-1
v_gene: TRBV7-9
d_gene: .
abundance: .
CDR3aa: CASSLEGNTEAFF
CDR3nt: TGTGCCAGCAGCTTAGAGGGGAACACTGAAGCTTTCTTT

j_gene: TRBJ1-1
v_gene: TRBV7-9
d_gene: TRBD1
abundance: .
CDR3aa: CASSSHRGTEAFF
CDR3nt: TGTGCCAGCAGCTCCCACAGGGGCACTGAAGCTTTCTTT

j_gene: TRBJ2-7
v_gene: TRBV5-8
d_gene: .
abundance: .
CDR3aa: CASRLQPSSYEQYF
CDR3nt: TGTGCCAGCAGATTGCAACCAAGCTCCTACGAGCAGTACTTC

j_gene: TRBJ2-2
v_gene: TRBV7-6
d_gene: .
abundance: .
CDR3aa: CASSLNTGELFF
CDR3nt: TGTGCCAGCAGCTTAAACACCGGGGAGCTGTTTTTT

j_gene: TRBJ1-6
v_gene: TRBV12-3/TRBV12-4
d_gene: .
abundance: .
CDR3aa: CASSRPLAPLHF
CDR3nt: TGTGCCAGCAGCCGCCCTTTAGCACCCCTCCACTTT

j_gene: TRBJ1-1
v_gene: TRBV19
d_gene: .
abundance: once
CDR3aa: CASSMNTEAFF
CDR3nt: TGTGCCAGTTCGATGAACACTGAAGCTTTCTTT

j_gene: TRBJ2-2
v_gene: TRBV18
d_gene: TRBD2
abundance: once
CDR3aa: CASSPDGGMNTGELFF
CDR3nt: TGTGCCAGCTCACCAGACGGGGGGATGAACACCGGGGAGCTGTTTTTT

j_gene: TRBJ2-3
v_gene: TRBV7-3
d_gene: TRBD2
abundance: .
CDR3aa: CASAPGASGGAADTQYF
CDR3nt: TGTGCCAGCGCCCCCGGGGCGAGCGGGGGGGCGGCAGATACGCAGTATTTT

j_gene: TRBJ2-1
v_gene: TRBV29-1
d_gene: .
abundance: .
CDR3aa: CSGQINEQFF
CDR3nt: TGCAGCGGCCAGATCAATGAGCAGTTCTTC

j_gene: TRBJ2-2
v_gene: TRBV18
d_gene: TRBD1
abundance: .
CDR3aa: CASSTRDRETGELFF
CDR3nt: TGTGCCAGCTCAACTCGGGACAGGGAGACCGGGGAGCTGTTTTTT

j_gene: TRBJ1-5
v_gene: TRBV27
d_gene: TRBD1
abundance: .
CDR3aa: CASRTLTGGVNQPQHF
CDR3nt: TGTGCCAGCAGGACCCTGACAGGGGGCGTCAATCAGCCCCAGCATTTT

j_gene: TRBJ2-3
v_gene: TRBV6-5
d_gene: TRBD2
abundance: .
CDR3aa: CASSYLGGGTDTQYF
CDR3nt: TGTGCCAGCAGTTACTTGGGAGGGGGCACAGATACGCAGTATTTT

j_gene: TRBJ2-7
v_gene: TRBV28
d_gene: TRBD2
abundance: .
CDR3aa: CASSLTGTSGSHEQYF
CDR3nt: TGTGCCAGCAGTTTAACCGGGACTAGCGGGAGCCACGAGCAGTACTTC

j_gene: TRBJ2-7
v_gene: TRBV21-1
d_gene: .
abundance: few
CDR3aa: CASSKLRGGPVYEQYF
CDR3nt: TGTGCCAGCAGCAAACTCCGGGGGGGGCCGGTTTACGAGCAGTACTTC

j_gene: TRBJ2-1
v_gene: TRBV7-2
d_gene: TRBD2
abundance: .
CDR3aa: CASSSLAGSYNEQFF
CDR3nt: TGTGCCAGCAGCTCACTAGCGGGCAGCTACAATGAGCAGTTCTTC

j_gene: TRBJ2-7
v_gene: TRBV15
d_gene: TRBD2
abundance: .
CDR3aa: CATSREIGLAGFGEQYF
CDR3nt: TGTGCCACCAGCAGAGAGATAGGACTAGCGGGCTTCGGGGAGCAGTACTTC

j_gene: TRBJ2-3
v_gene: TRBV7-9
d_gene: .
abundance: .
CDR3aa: CASSLAGGSPTDTQYF
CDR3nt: TGTGCCAGCAGCTTAGCTGGGGGCAGTCCAACAGATACGCAGTATTTT

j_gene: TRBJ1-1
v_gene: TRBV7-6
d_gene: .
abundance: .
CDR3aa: CASSLSEDLFF
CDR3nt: TGTGCCAGCAGCTTATCCGAGGATCTTTTCTTT

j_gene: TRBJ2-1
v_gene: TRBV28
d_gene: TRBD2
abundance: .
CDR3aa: CASAPSGGRPSYNEQFF
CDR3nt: TGTGCCAGCGCTCCTAGCGGGGGACGCCCCTCCTACAATGAGCAGTTCTTC

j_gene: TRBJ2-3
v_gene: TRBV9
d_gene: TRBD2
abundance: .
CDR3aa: CASSPKIRTSGTTDTQYF
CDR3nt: TGTGCCAGCAGCCCGAAGATTCGGACTAGCGGGACCACAGATACGCAGTATTTT

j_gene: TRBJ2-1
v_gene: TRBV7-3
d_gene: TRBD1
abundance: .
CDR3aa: CASRDHLGQGAPNEQFF
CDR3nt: TGTGCCAGCAGGGATCACCTGGGACAGGGGGCACCCAATGAGCAGTTCTTC

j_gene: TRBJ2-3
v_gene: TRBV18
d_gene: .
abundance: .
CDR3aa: CASSPSQGRKDTQYF
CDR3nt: TGTGCCAGCTCACCGAGCCAGGGTAGGAAAGATACGCAGTATTTT

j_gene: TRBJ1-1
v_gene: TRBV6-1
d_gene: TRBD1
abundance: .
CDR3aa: CASSQEGTGYITEAFF
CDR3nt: TGTGCCAGCAGTCAAGAAGGGACAGGATACATCACTGAAGCTTTCTTT

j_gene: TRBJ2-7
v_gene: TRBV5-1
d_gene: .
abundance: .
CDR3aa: CASSSGLYSYEQYF
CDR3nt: TGCGCCAGCAGTTCCGGGCTTTACTCCTACGAGCAGTACTTC

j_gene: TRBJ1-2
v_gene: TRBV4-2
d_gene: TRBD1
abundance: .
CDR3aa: CASSQDVTGTGLGYTF
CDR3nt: TGTGCCAGCAGCCAAGATGTTACCGGGACAGGGCTTGGCTACACCTTC

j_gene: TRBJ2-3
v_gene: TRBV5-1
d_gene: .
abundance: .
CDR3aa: CASSADTDTQYF
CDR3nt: TGCGCCAGCAGTGCGGACACAGATACGCAGTATTTT

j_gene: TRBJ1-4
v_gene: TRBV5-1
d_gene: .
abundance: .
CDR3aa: CASSGTSTATNEKLFF
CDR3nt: TGCGCCAGCAGCGGAACCTCGACGGCAACTAATGAAAAACTGTTTTTT

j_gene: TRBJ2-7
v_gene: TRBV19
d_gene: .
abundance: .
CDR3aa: CASSHPIAHRYEQYF
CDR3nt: TGTGCCAGTAGTCACCCCATAGCCCACCGCTACGAGCAGTACTTC

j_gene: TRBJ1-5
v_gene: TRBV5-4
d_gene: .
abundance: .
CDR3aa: CASSEDVGQPQHF
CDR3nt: TGTGCCAGCAGCGAAGATGTCGGCCAGCCCCAGCATTTT

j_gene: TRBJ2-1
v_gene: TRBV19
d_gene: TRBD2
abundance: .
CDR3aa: CASSISPAGYNEQFF
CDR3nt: TGTGCCAGTAGTATCTCTCCAGCGGGATACAATGAGCAGTTCTTC

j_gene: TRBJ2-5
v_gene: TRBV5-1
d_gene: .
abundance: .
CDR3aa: CASSPNSLETQYF
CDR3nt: TGCGCCAGCAGCCCCAATTCACTAGAGACCCAGTACTTC